These 14 T cell receptor beta chains share one sample of origin, sequenced in a study of T cell changes during pregnancy in multiple sclerosis. The protocol was immunoSEQ multiplex PCR, while the TCRdb copy is restricted to in-frame clones and leaves out a portion. This table has almost 65,000 clones, roughly 90% appearing once. This specimen consisted of peripheral blood, obtained in the first trimester of pregnancy. These receptors were obtained from a female donor with multiple sclerosis, enrolled in a pregnancy study.

This clone is a singleton in its sample. V is TRBV29-1 and J is TRBJ2-2; weak D call: TRBD2 (5 bases). The V end was cut by 5 bases, the J end by 0 bases, with 10 bases between. The CDR3 totals 14 residues. Germline CDR1 SQVTM, CDR2 ANQGSEA. CDR3 bases: TGCAGCGTTATAGGAGGATCGAACACCGGGGAGCTGTTTTTT. Translating gives CSVIGGSNTGELFF.

The chain recombines TRBV18 with TRBJ2-2, with unresolved D. V was cut by 0 bases and J by 0 bases, with 5 bases left in between. Germline CDR1 and CDR2: KGHSH and LQKENI. This CDR3 has 15 amino acids. The CDR3 is CASSPPSANTGELFF. The CDR3 bases are TGTGCCAGCTCACCACCTTCTGCGAACACCGGGGAGCTGTTTTTT.

The rearrangement links TRBV7-9 to TRBJ2-3; D might be TRBD1 (6 bases). Germline-derived CDR1 and CDR2 are SEHNR and FQNEAQ (reference sequence). The CDR3 consists of 13 residues. Trimming removed 5 bases from V and 4 bases from J, with 10 bases in between. The CDR3 DNA follows: TGTGCCAGCAGCGCCCCAGGGGCAGATACGCAGTATTTT. This gives the protein CASSAPGADTQYF.

The chain couples TRBV15 to TRBJ1-4, with D possibly matching TRBD1 (5 bases). Germline assignment: CDR1 LNHNV and CDR2 YYDKDF (reference sequence). The CDR3 totals 15 residues. Between the trimmed V and J ends, which lost 3 bases and 0 bases, there was a span of 8 bases. CDR3 nucleotides: TGTGCCACCAGCAGTCAGGGTGCAACTAATGAAAAACTGTTTTTT. The encoded protein is CATSSQGATNEKLFF.

J is TRBJ2-7 and V is TRBV5-6; D may be TRBD2 (5 bases). V lost 1 base to trimming and J lost 2 bases, with 13 bases between them. The CDR3 has 15 residues. Germline lookup yields CDR1 SGHDT and CDR2 YYEEEE. The CDR3 here is CASSLFQRQTYEQYF. Written as DNA, the CDR3 is TGTGCCAGCAGCTTGTTCCAGCGGCAGACCTACGAGCAGTACTTC.

V and J are TRBV20-1 and TRBJ1-2; 7 nucleotides line up with TRBD1. The germline V gene has CDR1 DFQATT and CDR2 SNEGSKA (reference sequence). With 6 bases clipped from V and 14 bases from J, the junction kept 9 bases outside the gene matches. The CDR3 is 10 amino acids. The DNA for the CDR3 is TGCAGTGCCGTAGGGGGCGAAAGAACCTTC. Amino acids: CSAVGGERTF.

This sequence joins TRBV19 and TRBJ2-1, with D unclear. From germline, CDR1 is LNHDA and CDR2 SQIVND (reference sequence). Trimming shortened V by 5 bases and J by 1 base, and 6 bases separated the two germline ends. The CDR3 extends over 13 amino acids. The chain's CDR3 is CASSLESYNEQFF. The CDR3 DNA sequence: TGTGCCAGTAGTTTGGAGTCCTACAATGAGCAGTTCTTC.

The genes are TRBV7-3 and TRBJ1-5, with D maybe TRBD1 (5 bases). CDR1 is SGHTA, CDR2 FQGTGA, per germline. The CDR3 has 13 amino acids. Trimming stripped 5 bases from V and 6 bases from J, with 11 bases between. DNA for the CDR3: TGTGCCAGCAGCCCAGGGTTGGGTCAGCCCCAGCATTTT. Translating gives CASSPGLGQPQHF.

The chain combines TRBV6-5 with TRBJ2-7; no reliable D call. V shed 2 bases and J shed 1 base, with 12 bases lying between them. Germline lookup yields CDR1 MNHEY and CDR2 SVGAGI. This CDR3 is 15 amino acids long. The CDR3 loop is CASSYSSEASYEQYF. CDR3 DNA: TGTGCCAGCAGTTACAGCTCAGAGGCGTCCTACGAGCAGTACTTC.

The rearrangement joins TRBV7-3 to TRBJ2-2; TRBD1 matches at 8 bases. Trimming took 6 bases from V and 8 from J; bases not matched to a gene: 8. The CDR3 extends over 14 amino acids. Germline assignment: CDR1 SGHTA and CDR2 FQGTGA. CDR3: CASRIGQGGGELFF. In DNA, the CDR3 is TGTGCCAGCAGAATCGGACAGGGCGGTGGGGAGCTGTTTTTT.

This rearrangement joins TRBV30 to TRBJ2-3; a weak D match, TRBD1 (6 bases). Between the trimmed V and J ends, which lost 3 bases and 6 bases, there was a span of 13 bases. The germline V gene encodes CDR1 GTSNPN and CDR2 SVGIG (reference sequence). The CDR3 spans 13 residues. The CDR3 reads CAWRPYQGDTQYF. The CDR3, as DNA: TGTGCCTGGAGGCCATATCAGGGGGATACGCAGTATTTT.

The rearrangement uses TRBV5-4 and TRBJ2-3; the match to TRBD2 covers 12 bases. The V gene's germline CDR1 is SGHNT and CDR2 YYREEE (reference sequence). There are 17 residues in the CDR3. Trimming at V came to 5 bases and at J to 4 bases, leaving 11 bases not matched to a gene. CDR3 bases: TGTGCCAGCAGTTCTCTGGAACTAGCGGGAGGCGCAGATACGCAGTATTTT. This encodes CASSSLELAGGADTQYF.

V and J are TRBV7-9 and TRBJ2-1; maybe TRBD1 (6 bases). The germline gives CDR1 SEHNR, CDR2 FQNEAQ (reference sequence). V shed 3 bases and J shed 9 bases, with 12 bases lying between them. The CDR3 loop spans 13 amino acids. The CDR3 DNA sequence: TGTGCCAGCAGCTTTTACGCGACAGGTGAGCAGTTCTTC. Translated, it gives CASSFYATGEQFF.

The chain has TRBV5-1 and TRBJ2-7, with 7 bases that match TRBD1. Trimming removed 3 bases from V and 6 bases from J; junction bases left unmatched: 9. The CDR3 covers 14 residues. The germline V gene has CDR1 SGHRS and CDR2 YFSETQ. Here the CDR3 DNA reads TGCGCCAGCAGCTCGGGACAGTTTTCTCTCGAGCAGTACTTC. Translating it yields CASSSGQFSLEQYF.